This T cell receptor beta chain is drawn from a study of TIL therapy for anti-PD-1-resistant metastatic lung cancer (dated by TCRdb to the early 2020s). For context, the study as a whole: Before any PD-1/PD-L1 blockade was given, tumors were harvested, nivolumab was then administered, and patients who progressed went on to receive lymphodepletion, an infusion of expanded TIL, and IL-2. Clonotypes were tracked across tumor, expanded TIL product and serial blood samples by T cell receptor beta sequencing of tumor and peripheral blood. Among the enrolled patients, the median age was nearly 55 years (range about 38-75), and the median tumor PD-L1 proportion score was about 6%. Across the cohort, whole-exome sequencing showed a median non-synonymous tumor mutation burden of approximately 1.5 mutations per megabase. The cohort was composed predominantly of lung adenocarcinoma, with a few EGFR-mutant and two ALK-rearranged tumors included, and half of patients were identified as current or former smokers.

TCR beta CDR3 regions were amplified from genomic DNA with the immunoSEQ v3 hsTCRB kit using bias-controlled multiplex PCR. TCR libraries were sequenced on an Illumina NextSeq 500 to approximately 2 million read pairs for survey level or about 5-6.5 million for deep level. In the paper's pipeline: V, D and J genes were assigned, non-productive sequences were removed, and clonality was reported by immunoSEQ Analyzer software. To compare repertoires between infused TIL and blood, productive Simpson clonality was used along with the Morisita overlap index of productive TRB rearrangements. Absolute clonotype counts in blood were estimated as lymphocyte count times CD3+ fraction times the clone's productive frequency. TCRdb holds this immuneACCESS table with in-frame rearrangements only. Some clones are missing; in checked studies, unresolved V genes explain under half, and the rest has no known cause. The D gene and trimming were derived from the DNA, and the V and J assignments and clone size from that table. The sample has more than 45,000 clones on record, over 75% of them singletons. The ten biggest clones cover about 2.5% of the sample.

Sequences WNHNN (CDR1) and SYGVQD (CDR2) are obtained from the germline V gene (reference sequence). The V end gives up 6 bases and the J end 3 bases, leaving 11 bases in the junction not matched to a gene. The CDR3 starts with the cysteine, ends with the phenylalanine, and has 17 residues. The CDR3 DNA has 51 bases and is translated from base 1. This clone has a handful of counts. The target of this receptor is not known. No quality values exist for individual bases; no much larger clone is one base distant. The meaning of the sample's time point label: pre-treatment sample, taken before nivolumab and TIL therapy. A phase I trial run at two centers enrolled adults with stage 4 NSCLC between 2017 and January 2020. Samples came from a single-arm, open-label phase I trial of tumor-infiltrating lymphocyte therapy with nivolumab in advanced non-small cell lung cancer. Blood mononuclear cells from EDTA tubes were separated on a Ficoll gradient and snap-frozen as pellets, and DNA was extracted from the cells using a Qiagen mini-prep kit.

General conclusions and limits of the study: The study protocol defined all tumor marker inferences as exploratory. Generalizability was limited because the cohort was highly selected, with more treatment-naive, never-smoker and oncogene-addicted patients included than is typical. Infused TIL clonotypes partially replaced the baseline peripheral repertoire then decayed over months, with no apparent association between persistence and response.

This sequence uses TRBV10-1 and TRBJ1-1; 12 bases in the junction line up with TRBD1. This clonotype was obtained from a person aged 25 to 80 with non-small cell lung cancer. Sequenced material: blood, taken at baseline. The nucleotide sequence is TGCGCCAGCAGCTCGGGACAGGGGGCCGGTAAGGACACTGAAGCTTTCTTT. This encodes CASSSGQGAGKDTEAFF.